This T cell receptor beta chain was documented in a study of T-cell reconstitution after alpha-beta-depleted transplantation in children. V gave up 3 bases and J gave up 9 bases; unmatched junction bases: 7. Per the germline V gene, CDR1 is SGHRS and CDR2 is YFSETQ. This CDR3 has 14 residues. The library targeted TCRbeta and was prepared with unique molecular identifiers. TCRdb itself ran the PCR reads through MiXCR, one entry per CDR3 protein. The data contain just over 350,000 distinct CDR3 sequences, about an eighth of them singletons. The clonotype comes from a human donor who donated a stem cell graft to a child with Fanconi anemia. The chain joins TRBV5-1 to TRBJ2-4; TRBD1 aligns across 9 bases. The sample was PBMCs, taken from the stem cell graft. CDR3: CASSSPGQGLIQYF. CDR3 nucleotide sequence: TGCGCCAGCAGCTCACCGGGACAGGGCCTCATTCAGTACTTC.